These 27 T cell receptor beta chains share one sample of origin, sequenced in a study of blood T cell repertoires in COVID-19. Generated by immunoSEQ multiplex PCR, the TCRdb table keeps only in-frame clones and is missing some. The table records tens of thousands of clones, approximately 80% of them present only once. Sequencing input: peripheral blood. The receptors come from a woman in her 70s with acute or convalescent COVID-19.

The table lists this clone with a few counts. The chain has TRBV12-3 or TRBV12-4 and TRBJ2-1; D is possibly TRBD2 (5 bases). With 7 bases removed from V and 8 bases from J, the gap between germline ends came to 9 bases. CDR3 length: 11 amino acids. The CDR3: CASTAGHEQFF. The CDR3 coding sequence is TGTGCCAGCACGGCGGGTCATGAGCAGTTCTTC.

This clone was observed a few times. The rearrangement uses TRBV5-1 and TRBJ1-6, with D possibly matching TRBD1 (5 bases). The CDR3 extends over 14 amino acids. Germline assignment: CDR1 SGHRS and CDR2 YFSETQ. V was trimmed by 0 bases and J by 7 bases, leaving 8 bases between them. The CDR3 nucleotides read TGCGCCAGCAGCTTGGGGGGCGTAAATTCACCCCTCCACTTT. Translating gives CASSLGGVNSPLHF.

The table lists this clone with a count of one. V and J are TRBV28 and TRBJ2-1; the D gene is possibly TRBD1 (6 bases). V lost 10 bases and J lost 2, with 9 bases in between. The CDR3 spans 12 residues. Germline lookup yields CDR1 MDHEN and CDR2 SYDVKM. The CDR3 is CATGQTYNEQFF. CDR3 sequence (DNA): TGTGCCACGGGACAAACCTACAATGAGCAGTTCTTC.

V gene TRBV5-1 combines with J gene TRBJ1-1, with unresolved D. V lost 0 bases, J lost 2 bases, and 11 bases lay in between. The length of the CDR3 is 15 residues. CDR1 is SGHRS and CDR2 is YFSETQ in the germline V gene. This CDR3 reads CASSLAGTENTEAFF. DNA of the CDR3: TGCGCCAGCAGCTTGGCCGGCACAGAAAACACTGAAGCTTTCTTT.

V is TRBV19 and J is TRBJ1-5, with a possible D match to TRBD1 (6 bases). Germline CDR1 reads LNHDA; CDR2 reads SQIVND (reference sequence). This CDR3 comprises 14 residues. The V gene lost 4 bases and the J gene lost 4 bases, with 11 bases spanning the gap. CDR3 coding DNA: TGTGCCAGTAGTAGAGGGGGTTCAAATCAGCCCCAGCATTTT. This codes for CASSRGGSNQPQHF.

The chain employs TRBV11-3 and TRBJ2-5, with 7 bases lining up with TRBD2. Per germline, CDR1 SGHNT and CDR2 YENEEA. V trimming: 5 bases; J trimming: 3 bases; junction bases outside the gene matches: 3. The CDR3 is 13 residues long. The CDR3 spells CASSSAGEETQYF. Here the CDR3 DNA reads TGTGCCAGCAGCAGTGCGGGGGAAGAGACCCAGTACTTC.

This chain joins TRBV6-5 and TRBJ2-6; a possible D gene is TRBD1 (6 bases). Trimming stripped 5 bases from V and 2 bases from J, with 10 bases between. Germline CDR1 and CDR2: MNHEY and SVGAGI. The CDR3 extends over 15 amino acids. Written as DNA, the CDR3 is TGTGCCAGCAGTCCTCGGACAGCTGGGGCCAACGTCCTGACTTTC. It codes for CASSPRTAGANVLTF.

The chain has TRBV30 and TRBJ1-6; TRBD1 is a possible D gene (5 bases). Deletions cut 2 bases from V and 6 bases from J, with 14 bases between. This CDR3 region has 15 residues. Germline V CDR1 and CDR2: GTSNPN, SVGIG (reference sequence). The CDR3 is CAWSLRGPLNSPLHF. CDR3 sequence (DNA): TGTGCCTGGAGTTTAAGGGGTCCCCTTAATTCACCCCTCCACTTT.

This chain uses TRBV3-1 (or the pseudogene TRBV3-2) with TRBJ1-4, with TRBD1 matching 9 bases. Trimming took 3 bases from V and 6 from J; bases not matched to a gene: 2. This CDR3 region has 14 residues. Germline V gives CDR1 LGHDT, CDR2 YNNKEL (reference sequence). The CDR3 nucleotides read TGTGCCAGCAGCCAGGGACAGGGCGATGAAAAACTGTTTTTT. Translation gives CASSQGQGDEKLFF.

In nucleotides, the CDR3 is TGTGCCAGCAGCTTAGCCCCGAACAGCCGGGATACGCAGTATTTT. Encoded protein: CASSLAPNSRDTQYF. The rearrangement links TRBV7-9 to TRBJ2-3; D not certain. Trimming took off 0 bases at V and 6 bases at J, with 13 bases between the two ends. The CDR3 runs 15 residues. CDR1 and CDR2 (germline): SEHNR, FQNEAQ (reference sequence).

V usage is TRBV6-5 and J usage is TRBJ2-1; 10 bases match TRBD2. CDR1 and CDR2 (germline): MNHEY, SVGAGI. The ends lost 6 bases at V and 6 bases at J; junction bases unmatched: 8. The CDR3 extends over 15 amino acids. The CDR3 DNA is TGTGCCAGCAGCCCGGGGGGACTAGCGACCAATGAGCAGTTCTTC. Translating it yields CASSPGGLATNEQFF.

The chain carries TRBV6-2 or TRBV6-3 and TRBJ1-2; 7 nucleotides align to TRBD1. The CDR3 has 13 residues. Germline lookup yields CDR1 MNHEY and CDR2 SVGEGT. Germline trimming cut 5 bases from V and 8 bases from J; bases unmatched to any gene: 8. CDR3 in amino acids: CASSPQGGWGYTF. CDR3 nucleotide sequence: TGTGCCAGCAGTCCCCAGGGGGGATGGGGCTACACCTTC.

In regard to this clone: A junction boundary mismatches the germline segment, possibly from a read error. The rearrangement uses TRBV7-9 and TRBJ1-1, with 8 bases lining up with TRBD1. The CDR3 has 12 residues. CDR1 SEHNR and CDR2 FQNEAQ come from the germline V gene (reference sequence). CDR3 sequence (DNA): TGTGCCAGCAGCCCCAGGGGGCCCTACCTCTACTTT. This gives the protein CASSPRGPYLYF.

In nucleotides, the CDR3 is TGCGCCAGCAGCCAAGTTCGCCTGGGACTAGCGGCGTGGAAGACCCAGTACTTC. This translates into CASSQVRLGLAAWKTQYF. This chain links TRBV4-1 with TRBJ2-5; 11 bases map to TRBD2. The V gene's germline CDR1 is MGHRA and CDR2 YSYEKL. The CDR3 sequence is 18 residues long. Losses at the gene ends were 1 base for V and 6 bases for J; bases not matched to a gene: 13.

This clone has just a few counts. The rearrangement links TRBV7-9 to TRBJ1-2, with D uncertain. CDR1 and CDR2 from the germline V gene are SEHNR and FQNEAQ (reference sequence). Trimming took 4 bases from V and 0 from J, leaving 15 bases between them. This CDR3 contains 16 residues. The CDR3 here is CASSWGGLLSNYGYTF. The CDR3 nucleotides read TGTGCCAGCAGCTGGGGAGGGTTGCTATCTAACTATGGCTACACCTTC. Combining the CDR3 with reference TRBV7-9 and TRBJ1-2 gives the whole variable domain DTGVSQNPRHKITKRGQNVTFRCDPISEHNRLYWYRQTLGQGPEFLTYFQNEAQLEKSRLLSDRFSAERPKGSFSTLEIQRTEQGDSAMYLCASSWGGLLSNYGYTFGSGTRLTVV.

This clone was counted a few times. This chain uses TRBV29-1 with TRBJ2-7; D might be TRBD1 (6 bases). The CDR3 extends over 12 amino acids. Germline CDR1 SQVTM, CDR2 ANQGSEA. V lost 5 bases and J lost 3, with 11 bases in between. CDR3 region: CSVRTELYEQYF. DNA for the CDR3: TGCAGCGTTCGGACAGAGCTCTACGAGCAGTACTTC.

The CDR3 sequence: CASSLGRNYGYTF. The CDR3 nucleotides are TGTGCCAGCAGTCTAGGTCGTAACTATGGCTACACCTTC. The chain couples TRBV12-3 or TRBV12-4 to TRBJ1-2, with D unclear. CDR3 length equals 13 residues. Deletions cut 5 bases from V and 1 base from J, with 8 bases between.

The chain combines TRBV19 with TRBJ1-2, with a weak D call TRBD1 (6 bases). CDR1 LNHDA and CDR2 SQIVND come from the germline V gene (reference sequence). The CDR3 runs to 10 residues. The germline V and J ends were trimmed by 10 bases and 14 bases, with 17 bases remaining between them. The CDR3 loop is CATGDLAPTF. For the CDR3, the DNA is TGTGCCACAGGGGACCTCGCCCCTACCTTC.

The chain uses TRBV4-1 and TRBJ1-1, with 9 bases fitting TRBD1. Germline CDR1 and CDR2: MGHRA and YSYEKL. The CDR3 loop spans 14 amino acids. V dropped 5 bases and J dropped 7; count of bases not matched to a gene: 8. The CDR3 reads CASSARTGANEAFF. CDR3 nucleotides: TGCGCCAGCAGCGCGCGGACAGGGGCTAATGAAGCTTTCTTT.

This clone was detected ten times or more. V usage is TRBV4-1 and J usage is TRBJ1-2, with 10 nucleotides matching TRBD1. The CDR3 extends over 16 amino acids. Trimming cost V 4 bases and J 8 bases; bases outside gene matches: 13. CDR1 is MGHRA, CDR2 YSYEKL, per germline. The CDR3 reads CASSPFGTGVFGGYTF. The CDR3, as DNA: TGCGCCAGCAGCCCTTTTGGGACAGGGGTGTTCGGGGGCTACACCTTC.

The CDR3 DNA reads as TGTGCCAGCCAAGAGGGTGGTAATGAAAAACTGTTTTTT. This gives the protein CASQEGGNEKLFF. The V call is TRBV28, the J call TRBJ1-4; no clear D gene. This CDR3 is 13 amino acids long. V was pared by 8 bases and J by 4 bases, with 11 bases between. From germline, CDR1 is MDHEN and CDR2 SYDVKM.

The V call is TRBV5-1, the J call TRBJ2-2; no definite D call. Germline CDR1 and CDR2: SGHRS and YFSETQ. CDR3 size: 15 residues. Deletions cut 1 base from V and 0 bases from J, with 7 bases between. This chain's CDR3 is CASSLTTANTGELFF. The CDR3 coding sequence is TGCGCCAGCAGCTTGACTACTGCGAACACCGGGGAGCTGTTTTTT.

The chain joins TRBV28 to TRBJ2-7, with 7 bases that match TRBD1. This CDR3 contains 15 residues. The trim removed 3 bases at V and 0 bases at J, leaving 5 bases unmatched. The V gene's germline CDR1 is MDHEN and CDR2 SYDVKM. For the CDR3, the DNA is TGTGCCAGCAGTTTGACAGGGTCGACCTCCTACGAGCAGTACTTC. Amino acids: CASSLTGSTSYEQYF.

The V and J genes are TRBV6-6 and TRBJ2-7; 7 bases match TRBD1. CDR3 length: 16 amino acids. Germline V lookup: CDR1 MNHNY, CDR2 SVGAGI (reference sequence). With 5 bases clipped from V and 4 bases from J, the junction kept 14 bases outside the gene matches. The CDR3 region is CASSRQGSFDGYEQYF. CDR3 coding DNA: TGTGCCAGCAGTCGACAGGGTTCGTTCGACGGATACGAGCAGTACTTC.

The genes are TRBV12-3 or TRBV12-4 and TRBJ1-6, with D hard to call. The CDR3 totals 12 residues. Trimming stripped 3 bases from V and 14 bases from J, with 11 bases between. CDR3 protein: CASSFIGLSLHF. CDR3 coding DNA: TGTGCCAGCAGTTTTATCGGTCTATCCCTCCACTTT.

V and J are TRBV14 and TRBJ2-1; 9 positions match TRBD2. Germline CDR1 reads SGHDN; CDR2 reads FVKESK. The CDR3 length is 18 residues. Unmatched junction bases numbered 11, after V lost 1 base and J lost 4 bases. This chain's CDR3 is CASSQALRLAGRYNEQFF. CDR3 in DNA: TGTGCCAGCAGCCAAGCCCTGAGGCTAGCGGGGAGATACAATGAGCAGTTCTTC.

V gene TRBV30 combines with J gene TRBJ1-1, with D hard to call. Germline CDR1 is GTSNPN and CDR2 is SVGIG (reference sequence). V lost 5 bases to trimming and J lost 2 bases, with 6 bases between them. The CDR3 extends over 11 amino acids. CDR3 protein: CAWDGNTEAFF. In nucleotides, the CDR3 is TGTGCCTGGGACGGTAACACTGAAGCTTTCTTT.